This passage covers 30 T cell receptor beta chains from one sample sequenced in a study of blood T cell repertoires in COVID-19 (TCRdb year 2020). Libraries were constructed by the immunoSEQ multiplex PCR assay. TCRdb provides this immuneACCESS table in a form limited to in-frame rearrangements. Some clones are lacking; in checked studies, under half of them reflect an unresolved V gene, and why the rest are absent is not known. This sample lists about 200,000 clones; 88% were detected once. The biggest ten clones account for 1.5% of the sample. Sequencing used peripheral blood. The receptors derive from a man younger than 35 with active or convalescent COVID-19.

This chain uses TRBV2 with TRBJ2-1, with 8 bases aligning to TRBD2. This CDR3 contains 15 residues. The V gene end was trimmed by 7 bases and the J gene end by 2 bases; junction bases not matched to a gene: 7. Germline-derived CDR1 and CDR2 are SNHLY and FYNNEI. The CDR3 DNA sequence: TGTGCCAGCATTTTGAGCGGGAGCGCCTACAATGAGCAGTTCTTC. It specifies CASILSGSAYNEQFF.

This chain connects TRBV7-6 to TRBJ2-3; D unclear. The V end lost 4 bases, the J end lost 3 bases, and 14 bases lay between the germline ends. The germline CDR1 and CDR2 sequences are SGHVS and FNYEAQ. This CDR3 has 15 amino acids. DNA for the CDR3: TGTGCCAGCAGCTCGGAGCCGACCCCGACAGATACGCAGTATTTT. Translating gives CASSSEPTPTDTQYF. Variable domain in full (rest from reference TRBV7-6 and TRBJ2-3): GAGVSQSPRYKVTKRGQDVALRCDPISGHVSLYWYRQALGQGPEFLTYFNYEAQQDKSGLPNDRFSAERPEGSISTLTIQRTEQRDSAMYRCASSSEPTPTDTQYFGPGTRLTVL.

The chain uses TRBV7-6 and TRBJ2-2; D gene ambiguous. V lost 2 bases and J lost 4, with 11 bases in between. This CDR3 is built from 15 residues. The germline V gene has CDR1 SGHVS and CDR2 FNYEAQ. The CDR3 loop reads CASSLSPVGTGELFF. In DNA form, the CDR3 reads TGTGCCAGCAGCTTATCCCCAGTTGGCACCGGGGAGCTGTTTTTT.

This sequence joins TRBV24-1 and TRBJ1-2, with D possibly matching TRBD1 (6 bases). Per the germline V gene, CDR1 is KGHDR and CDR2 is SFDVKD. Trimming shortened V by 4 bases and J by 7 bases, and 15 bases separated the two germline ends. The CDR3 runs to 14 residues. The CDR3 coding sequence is TGTGCCACCAGTGACTCACCGGACAGAGGTGGCTACACCTTC. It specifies CATSDSPDRGGYTF.

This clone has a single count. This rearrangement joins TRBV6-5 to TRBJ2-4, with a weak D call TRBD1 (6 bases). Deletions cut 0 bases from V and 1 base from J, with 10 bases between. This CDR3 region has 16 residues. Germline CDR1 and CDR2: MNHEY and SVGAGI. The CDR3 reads CASSYSSQGAKNIQYF. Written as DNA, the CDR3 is TGTGCCAGCAGTTACTCGTCCCAGGGGGCCAAAAACATTCAGTACTTC.

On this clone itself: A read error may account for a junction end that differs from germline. CDR3 region: CASSYSGGSEPFF. CDR3 nucleotides: TGTGCCAGCAGTTACTCGGGCGGGTCTGAGCCGTTCTTC. J is TRBJ2-1 and V is TRBV6-6, with a weak D call TRBD2 (5 bases). CDR3 size: 13 residues. Germline CDR1 MNHNY, CDR2 SVGAGI (reference sequence).

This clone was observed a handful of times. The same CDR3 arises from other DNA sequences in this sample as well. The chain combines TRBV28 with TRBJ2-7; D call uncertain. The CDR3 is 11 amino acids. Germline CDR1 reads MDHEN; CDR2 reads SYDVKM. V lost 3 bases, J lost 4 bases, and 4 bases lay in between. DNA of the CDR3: TGTGCCAGCAGTTTCGGGTACGAGCAGTACTTC. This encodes CASSFGYEQYF.

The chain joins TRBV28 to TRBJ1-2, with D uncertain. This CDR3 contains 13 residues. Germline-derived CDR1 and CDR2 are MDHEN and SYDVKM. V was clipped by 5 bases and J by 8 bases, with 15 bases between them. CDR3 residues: CASSPAGTGGYTF. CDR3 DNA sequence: TGTGCCAGCAGTCCGGCGGGTACGGGGGGCTACACCTTC.

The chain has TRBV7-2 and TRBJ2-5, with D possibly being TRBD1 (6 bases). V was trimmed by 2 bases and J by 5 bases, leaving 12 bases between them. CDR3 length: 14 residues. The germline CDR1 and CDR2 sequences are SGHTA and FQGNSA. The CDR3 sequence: CASSLWGRGETQYF. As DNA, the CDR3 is TGTGCCAGCAGCTTATGGGGGCGCGGGGAGACCCAGTACTTC.

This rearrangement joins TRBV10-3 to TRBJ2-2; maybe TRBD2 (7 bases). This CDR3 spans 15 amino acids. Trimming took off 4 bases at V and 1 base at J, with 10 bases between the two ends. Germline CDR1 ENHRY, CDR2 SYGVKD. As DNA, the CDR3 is TGTGCCATCAGTGGGGGAGGGGGGAACACCGGGGAGCTGTTTTTT. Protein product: CAISGGGGNTGELFF.

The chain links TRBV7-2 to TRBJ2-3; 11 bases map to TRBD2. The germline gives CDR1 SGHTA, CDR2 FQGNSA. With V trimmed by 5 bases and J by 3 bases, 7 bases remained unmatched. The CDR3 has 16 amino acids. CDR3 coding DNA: TGTGCCAGCAGCCCGGGGACTAGCGGAATAACAGATACGCAGTATTTT. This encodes CASSPGTSGITDTQYF.

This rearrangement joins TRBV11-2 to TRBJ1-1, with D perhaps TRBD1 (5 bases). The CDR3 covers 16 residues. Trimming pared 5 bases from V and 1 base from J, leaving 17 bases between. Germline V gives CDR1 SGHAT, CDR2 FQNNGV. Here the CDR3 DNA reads TGTGCCAGCAGCCCCCCGTTTGGCAGGGAGAACACTGAAGCTTTCTTT. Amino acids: CASSPPFGRENTEAFF.

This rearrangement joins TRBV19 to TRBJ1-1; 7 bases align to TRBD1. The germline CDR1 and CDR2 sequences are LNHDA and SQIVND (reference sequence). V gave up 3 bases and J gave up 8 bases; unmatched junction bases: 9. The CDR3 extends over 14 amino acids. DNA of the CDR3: TGTGCCAGTAGTATCGATTACAGGGGAACGGAAGCTTTCTTT. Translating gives CASSIDYRGTEAFF. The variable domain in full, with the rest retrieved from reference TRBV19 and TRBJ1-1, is DGGITQSPKYLFRKEGQNVTLSCEQNLNHDAMYWYRQDPGQGLRLIYYSQIVNDFQKGDIAEGYSVSREKKESFPLTVTSAQKNPTAFYLCASSIDYRGTEAFFGQGTRLTVV.

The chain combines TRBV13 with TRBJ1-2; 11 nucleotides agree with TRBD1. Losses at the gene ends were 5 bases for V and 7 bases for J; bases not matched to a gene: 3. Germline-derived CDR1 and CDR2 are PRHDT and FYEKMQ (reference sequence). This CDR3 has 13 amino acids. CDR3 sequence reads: CASSPDRGPGYTF. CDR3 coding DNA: TGTGCCAGCAGCCCGGACAGGGGGCCTGGCTACACCTTC.

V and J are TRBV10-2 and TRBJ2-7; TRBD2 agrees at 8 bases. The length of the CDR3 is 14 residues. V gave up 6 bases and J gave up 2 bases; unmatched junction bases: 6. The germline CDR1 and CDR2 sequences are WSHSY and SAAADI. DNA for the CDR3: TGCGCCAGCAGGCTAGAGCGGGGGACCTACGAGCAGTACTTC. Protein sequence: CASRLERGTYEQYF.

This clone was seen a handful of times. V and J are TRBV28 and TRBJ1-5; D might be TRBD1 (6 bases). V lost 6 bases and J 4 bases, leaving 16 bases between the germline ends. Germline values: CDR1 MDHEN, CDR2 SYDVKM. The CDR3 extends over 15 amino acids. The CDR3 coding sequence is TGTGCCAGCAGGCAAACCGGGACACAGAATCAGCCCCAGCATTTT. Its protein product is CASRQTGTQNQPQHF. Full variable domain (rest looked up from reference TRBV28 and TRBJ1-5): DVKVTQSSRYLVKRTGEKVFLECVQDMDHENMFWYRQDPGLGLRLIYFSYDVKMKEKGDIPEGYSVSREKKERFSLILESASTNQTSMYLCASRQTGTQNQPQHFGDGTRLSIL.

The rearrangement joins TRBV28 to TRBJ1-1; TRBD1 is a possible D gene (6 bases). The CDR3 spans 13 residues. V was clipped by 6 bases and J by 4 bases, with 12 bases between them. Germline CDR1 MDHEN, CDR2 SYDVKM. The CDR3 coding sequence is TGTGCCAGCAGACCCATAGGGGGCACTGAAGCTTTCTTT. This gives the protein CASRPIGGTEAFF.

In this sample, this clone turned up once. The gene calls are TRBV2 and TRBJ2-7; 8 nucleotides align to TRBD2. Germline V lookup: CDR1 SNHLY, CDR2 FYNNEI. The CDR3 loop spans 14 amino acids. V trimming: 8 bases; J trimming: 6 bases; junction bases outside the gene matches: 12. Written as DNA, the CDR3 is TGTGCCAGCCGATCTCCCGCGGGGGGCAGCGAGCAGTACTTC. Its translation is CASRSPAGGSEQYF.

The CDR3 nucleotides are TGCGCCAGCCAGACTGGCCCAGATACGCAGTATTTT. This sequence encodes CASQTGPDTQYF. V and J are TRBV5-1 and TRBJ2-3, with unresolved D. CDR1 SGHRS and CDR2 YFSETQ come from the germline V gene. V was trimmed by 7 bases and J by 4 bases, leaving 10 bases between them. This CDR3 is 12 amino acids long. Full variable domain (rest looked up from reference TRBV5-1 and TRBJ2-3): KAGVTQTPRYLIKTRGQQVTLSCSPISGHRSVSWYQQTPGQGLQFLFEYFSETQRNKGNFPGRFSGRQFSNSRSEMNVSTLELGDSALYLCASQTGPDTQYFGPGTRLTVL.

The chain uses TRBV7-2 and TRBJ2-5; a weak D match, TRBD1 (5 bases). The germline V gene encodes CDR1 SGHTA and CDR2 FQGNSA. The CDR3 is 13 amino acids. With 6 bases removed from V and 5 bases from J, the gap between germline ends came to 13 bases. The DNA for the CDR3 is TGTGCCAGCAGGCCTCGGACATCGGAGACCCAGTACTTC. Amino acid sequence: CASRPRTSETQYF. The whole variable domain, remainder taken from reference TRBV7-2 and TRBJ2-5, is GAGVSQSPSNKVTEKGKDVELRCDPISGHTALYWYRQSLGQGLEFLIYFQGNSAPDKSGLPSDRFSAERTGGSVSTLTIQRTQQEDSAVYLCASRPRTSETQYFGPGTRLLVL.

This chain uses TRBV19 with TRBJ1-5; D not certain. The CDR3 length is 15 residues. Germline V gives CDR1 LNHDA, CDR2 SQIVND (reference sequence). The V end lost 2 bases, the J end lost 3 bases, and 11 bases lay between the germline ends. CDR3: CASSISTSYNQPQHF. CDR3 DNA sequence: TGTGCCAGTAGTATAAGCACGAGTTACAATCAGCCCCAGCATTTT.

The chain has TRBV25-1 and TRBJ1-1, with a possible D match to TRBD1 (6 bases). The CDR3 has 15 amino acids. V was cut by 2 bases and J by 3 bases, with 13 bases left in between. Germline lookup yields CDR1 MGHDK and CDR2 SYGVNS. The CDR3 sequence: CASSEEQGRDTEAFF. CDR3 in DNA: TGTGCCAGCAGTGAAGAACAGGGTAGGGACACTGAAGCTTTCTTT.

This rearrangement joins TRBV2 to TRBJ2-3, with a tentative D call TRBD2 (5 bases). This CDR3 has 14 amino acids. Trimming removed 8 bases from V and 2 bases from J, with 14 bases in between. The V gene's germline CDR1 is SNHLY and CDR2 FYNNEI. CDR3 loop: CASREHSSTDTQYF. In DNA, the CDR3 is TGTGCCAGCCGGGAACACTCATCCACAGATACGCAGTATTTT. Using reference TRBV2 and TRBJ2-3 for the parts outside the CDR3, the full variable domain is EPEVTQTPSHQVTQMGQEVILRCVPISNHLYFYWYRQILGQKVEFLVSFYNNEISEKSEIFDDQFSVERPDGSNFTLKIRSTKLEDSAMYFCASREHSSTDTQYFGPGTRLTVL.

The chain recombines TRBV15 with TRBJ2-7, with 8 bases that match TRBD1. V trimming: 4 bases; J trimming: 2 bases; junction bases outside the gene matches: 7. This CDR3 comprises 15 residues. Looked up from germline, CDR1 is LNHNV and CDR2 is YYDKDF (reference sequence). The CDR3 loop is CATSTLGDRPYEQYF. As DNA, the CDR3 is TGTGCCACCAGCACCTTGGGGGACAGGCCCTACGAGCAGTACTTC.

The CDR3 sequence is CASSYPGLAGLLTQYF. The CDR3 nucleotides read TGTGCCAGCAGCTACCCGGGACTAGCGGGCCTTTTGACCCAGTACTTC. The chain combines TRBV7-9 with TRBJ2-5, with 12 bases identical to TRBD2. Germline-derived CDR1 and CDR2 are SEHNR and FQNEAQ (reference sequence). This CDR3 is 16 amino acids long. The trim removed 4 bases at V and 7 bases at J, leaving 10 bases unmatched.

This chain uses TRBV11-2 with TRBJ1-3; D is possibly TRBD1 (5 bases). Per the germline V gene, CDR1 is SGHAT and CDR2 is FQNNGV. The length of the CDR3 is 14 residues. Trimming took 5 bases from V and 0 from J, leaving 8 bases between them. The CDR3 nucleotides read TGTGCCAGCAGCCCAGGGTTCTCTGGAAACACCATATATTTT. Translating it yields CASSPGFSGNTIYF. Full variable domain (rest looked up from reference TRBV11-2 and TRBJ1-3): EAGVAQSPRYKIIEKRQSVAFWCNPISGHATLYWYQQILGQGPKLLIQFQNNGVVDDSQLPKDRFSAERLKGVDSTLKIQPAKLEDSAVYLCASSPGFSGNTIYFGEGSWLTVV.

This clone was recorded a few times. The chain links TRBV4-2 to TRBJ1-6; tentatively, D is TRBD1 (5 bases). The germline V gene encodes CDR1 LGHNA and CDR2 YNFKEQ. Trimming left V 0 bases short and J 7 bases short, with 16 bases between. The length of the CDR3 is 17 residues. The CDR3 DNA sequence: TGTGCCAGCAGCCAAGATCCGCCAGGGTCGCGGAATTCACCCCTCCACTTT. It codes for CASSQDPPGSRNSPLHF.

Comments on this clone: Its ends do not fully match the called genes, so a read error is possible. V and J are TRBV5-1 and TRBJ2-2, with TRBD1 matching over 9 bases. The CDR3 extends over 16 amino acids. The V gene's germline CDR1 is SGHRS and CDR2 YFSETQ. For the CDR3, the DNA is TGCGCCAGCAGCTTACGGACAGGGGCGAATACCGGGGAGCTGTTTTTT. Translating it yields CASSLRTGANTGELFF.

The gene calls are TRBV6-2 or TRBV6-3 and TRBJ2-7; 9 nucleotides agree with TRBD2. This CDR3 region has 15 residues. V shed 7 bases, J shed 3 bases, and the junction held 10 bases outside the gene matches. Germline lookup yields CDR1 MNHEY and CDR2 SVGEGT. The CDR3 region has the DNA TGTGCCAGCACCCCCCTAGCGGGAAGGGGCTACGAGCAGTACTTC. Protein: CASTPLAGRGYEQYF.

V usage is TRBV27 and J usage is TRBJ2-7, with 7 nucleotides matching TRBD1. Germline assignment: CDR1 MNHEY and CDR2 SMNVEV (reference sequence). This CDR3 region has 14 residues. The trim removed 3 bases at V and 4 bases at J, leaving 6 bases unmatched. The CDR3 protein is CASSLSGTEYEQYF. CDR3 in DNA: TGTGCCAGCAGTTTGTCCGGGACAGAGTACGAGCAGTACTTC.